The sample holds many counts of the clone carrying this T cell receptor beta chain. Its matching antigen is unknown. TCR beta CDR3 sequences were amplified from RNA transcripts. The HTBI set primed first-round TCR CDR3 RT-PCR. TCRdb re-called the multiplex PCR reads through MiXCR, storing one row per CDR3 protein. The table shows around 500,000 distinct CDR3 sequences, with about 16% occurring only once. The CDR3 is 12 amino acids. Germline lookup yields CDR1 SNHLY and CDR2 FYNNEI. V lost 7 bases and J 3 bases, leaving 10 bases between the germline ends. The entry originates in a study of T cells in Graves' hyperthyroidism and ophthalmopathy. Ophthalmopathy cases scored 3 or more on the Clinical Activity Score and 4 or more on NOSPECS grade, with duration below 3 months. Exclusion criteria comprised uncontrolled infection, other autoimmune disease, pregnancy or lactation. Regarding the study as a whole: A median around 6.4 months before onset, the model predicted ophthalmopathy. Blood also carried most thyroid clonotypes expanded above 0.001.

The sample consisted of blood. The receptor comes from a woman aged 25-40 years with Graves' ophthalmopathy. The chain is built from TRBV2 and TRBJ2-7; possible D gene TRBD1, 6 bases. The CDR3 sequence: CASIKDSYEQYF. As DNA, the CDR3 is TGTGCCAGCATTAAGGACAGCTACGAGCAGTACTTC.